This T cell receptor (beta chain) was sequenced during a study of blood T cell repertoires in COVID-19. Across the whole study: The United States, Italy and Spain provided the acute and convalescent COVID-19 samples. PBMCs, B-cell-depleted T cells, or T cells were the source of the cDNA or gDNA that made up the material.

In the original workflow: Counts of nucleated cells, estimated from reference gene primer amplification, were obtained. Using immunoSEQ multiplex PCR, the repertoire was profiled, and TCRdb retains in-frame clones only, with some absent. V, J and clone size reflect that table, while D and trimming were determined from the DNA. The table records roughly 120,000 clones, approximately 88% of them present only once. Per the germline V gene, CDR1 is MDHEN and CDR2 is SYDVKM. Trimming removed 0 bases at V and 0 bases at J, with 9 bases between. The CDR3 contains 16 residues. The rearrangement joins TRBV28 to TRBJ1-3; possible D gene TRBD1, 6 bases. The receptor was derived from a woman between 35 and 50 years old with acute or convalescent COVID-19. Sequenced input: peripheral blood. CDR3 region: CASSLWDSNSGNTIYF. The CDR3 DNA reads TGTGCCAGCAGTTTATGGGACAGTAACTCTGGAAACACCATATATTTT.